The present T cell receptor beta chain was sequenced within a study of cytomegalovirus exposure and HLA in healthy donors. Study-wide results and limits: Later, an analysis found that common viral pathogens appeared to be linked with several of the most significant clusters. It was reported in a later analysis that an Asian-associated ancestry cluster showed fewer N-insertions than the roughly 710-donor mean.

The count of this clone is one. Antigen: not known. This CDR3 contains 16 residues. V was shortened by 4 bases and J by 1 base, with 17 bases between the two germline ends. CDR1 and CDR2 from the germline V gene are SGHDT and YYEEEE. Primers for the PCR totalled 60 Vbeta and 13 Jbeta. TCRdb's copy holds only in-frame clones and misses some; the assay was immunoSEQ multiplex PCR. The table records fewer than 150,000 clones, roughly three quarters of them present only once. Material: PBMCs. The gene calls are TRBV5-6 and TRBJ2-5, with D possibly TRBD2 on 7 matching bases. This receptor was taken from a man aged 40-49 years in good health and CMV-seronegative. CDR3 coding DNA: TGTGCCAGCAGCGCGCCCAGACGGGGGGCCCAAGAGACCCAGTACTTC. As protein: CASSAPRRGAQETQYF.